This passage covers 10 T cell receptor beta chains from one sample sequenced in a study of Graves' ophthalmopathy and Graves' hyperthyroidism. The study amplified TCR beta CDR3 regions using RNA transcripts. Second-round multiplex PCR came after a first-round RT-PCR that employed HTBI primers. Via MiXCR, TCRdb re-called the multiplex PCR reads, giving one row per CDR3 protein. The repertoire has 300,000 to 350,000 distinct CDR3 sequences, roughly 17% of them found once; the top ten carry around 12%. Sequenced sample: peripheral blood. These receptors all stem from an adult man with Graves' ophthalmopathy.

There are a few counts of this clonotype. This chain connects TRBV5-1 to TRBJ1-6, with TRBD1 matching 9 bases. The CDR3 covers 15 residues. J gave up 12 bases and V 0 bases, and 7 bases lay outside the gene matches. Germline-derived CDR1 and CDR2 are SGHRS and YFSETQ. CDR3 sequence: CASSLEETGGRPLHF. CDR3 in DNA: TGCGCCAGCAGCTTGGAAGAGACAGGGGGTCGACCCCTCCACTTT.

This clonotype was seen many times. The chain combines TRBV30 with TRBJ2-2; D may be TRBD1 (5 bases). The CDR3 contains 14 residues. The V and J ends lost 0 bases and 1 base respectively, with 6 bases between them. Germline loops: CDR1 GTSNPN, CDR2 SVGIG (reference sequence). The CDR3: CAWSVGQNTGELFF. In DNA form, the CDR3 reads TGTGCCTGGAGTGTAGGACAGAACACCGGGGAGCTGTTTTTT.

Ten or more counts support this clonotype. CDR3: CASSRPGTGETQYF. The CDR3 DNA reads as TGTGCCAGCTCCCGACCCGGGACCGGGGAGACCCAGTACTTC. The rearrangement joins TRBV18 to TRBJ2-5; D might be TRBD1 or TRBD2, each matching 5 bases. This CDR3 has 14 amino acids. V lost 6 bases and J 5 bases, leaving 16 bases between the germline ends. Germline CDR1 and CDR2: KGHSH and LQKENI.

This clonotype was found many times. The V and J genes are TRBV3-1 and TRBJ1-1; a weak D match, TRBD1 (5 bases). CDR3 length: 15 amino acids. From germline, CDR1 is LGHDT and CDR2 YNNKEL (reference sequence). V was clipped by 4 bases and J by 0 bases, with 12 bases between them. The CDR3: CASSPDRNMNTEAFF. Written as DNA, the CDR3 is TGTGCCAGCAGCCCCGACAGAAACATGAACACTGAAGCTTTCTTT.

The count of this clonotype is one. A read error may account for a junction end that differs from germline. The rearrangement links TRBV20-1 to TRBJ1-1, with D possibly TRBD1 on 6 matching bases. The CDR3 covers 12 residues. Germline CDR1 DFQATT, CDR2 SNEGSKA (reference sequence). The CDR3 reads CSASLRDTEAFF. For the CDR3, the DNA is TGCAGTGCTAGCCTCAGGGACACTGAGGCTTTCTTT.

This clonotype was observed many times. The rearrangement joins TRBV6-2 or TRBV6-3 to TRBJ1-5, with 7 nucleotides matching TRBD1. This CDR3 region has 15 residues. V was clipped by 5 bases and J by 1 base; unmatched bases: 5. Germline-derived CDR1 and CDR2 are MNHEY and SVGEGT. This CDR3 is CASSQLTGSNQPQHF. The CDR3 DNA follows: TGTGCCAGCAGTCAACTGACAGGGAGCAATCAGCCCCAGCATTTT.

This clonotype was seen only a few times. This may be a read error: a much more frequent sequence differs by one nucleotide. This chain joins TRBV3-1 and TRBJ2-5; weak D call: TRBD1 (5 bases). Deletions cut 0 bases from V and 1 base from J, with 9 bases between. This CDR3 is built from 15 residues. Germline V gives CDR1 LGHDT, CDR2 YNNKEL (reference sequence). The CDR3, as DNA: TGTGCCAGCAGCCAAGATATCAGGGCCCAAGAGACCCAGTACTTC. Translating it yields CASSQDIRAQETQYF.

This clonotype was recorded many times. This chain links TRBV28 with TRBJ1-1, with a weak D call TRBD1 (6 bases). This CDR3 has 13 amino acids. The germline V gene has CDR1 MDHEN and CDR2 SYDVKM. The V end lost 6 bases, the J end lost 7 bases, and 15 bases lay between the germline ends. DNA for the CDR3: TGTGCCAGCAGAACGGGGGGCGGCTTTGAAGCTTTCTTT. Translating gives CASRTGGGFEAFF. Complete variable domain (other parts from reference TRBV28 and TRBJ1-1): DVKVTQSSRYLVKRTGEKVFLECVQDMDHENMFWYRQDPGLGLRLIYFSYDVKMKEKGDIPEGYSVSREKKERFSLILESASTNQTSMYLCASRTGGGFEAFFGQGTRLTVV.

This clonotype was seen many times. J is TRBJ2-5 and V is TRBV5-5; perhaps TRBD2 as D (5 bases). The CDR3 consists of 13 residues. Germline loops: CDR1 SGHKS, CDR2 YYEKEE (reference sequence). The V and J ends lost 3 bases and 5 bases respectively, with 11 bases between them. The chain's CDR3 is CASSWTSRETQYF. The CDR3 DNA is TGTGCCAGCAGCTGGACTTCGCGGGAGACCCAGTACTTC.

This clonotype was observed at least ten times. The rearrangement uses TRBV11-2 and TRBJ1-1, with no clear D. CDR1 SGHAT and CDR2 FQNNGV come from the germline V gene. V lost 0 bases to trimming and J lost 0 bases, with 8 bases between them. The CDR3 spans 15 residues. This chain's CDR3 is CASSLEGSMNTEAFF. The CDR3 DNA reads as TGTGCCAGCAGCTTAGAAGGCAGCATGAACACTGAAGCTTTCTTT. The full variable domain, rest sourced from reference TRBV11-2 and TRBJ1-1, is EAGVAQSPRYKIIEKRQSVAFWCNPISGHATLYWYQQILGQGPKLLIQFQNNGVVDDSQLPKDRFSAERLKGVDSTLKIQPAKLEDSAVYLCASSLEGSMNTEAFFGQGTRLTVV.